The 31 T cell receptor beta chains below were found in one sample sequenced in a study of blood T cell repertoires in COVID-19. Sequencing used immunoSEQ multiplex PCR; TCRdb keeps in-frame clones, though not all of them. The table has approximately 110,000 clones, about four fifths seen once. Material for sequencing was peripheral blood. Source of these receptors: a woman in her 40s with acute or convalescent COVID-19.

The chain joins TRBV5-1 to TRBJ2-7; the match to TRBD1 covers 8 bases. CDR3 length equals 14 residues. Germline V gene data show CDR1 as SGHRS and CDR2 as YFSETQ. The J segment lost 0 bases and the V segment lost 5 bases, leaving 4 bases of the junction unmatched. The CDR3 nucleotides read TGCGCCAGCAGGCAGGGGGCTAGCTCCTACGAGCAGTACTTC. Its translation is CASRQGASSYEQYF.

The chain uses TRBV6-6 and TRBJ1-2; D is perhaps TRBD1 (5 bases). Between the trimmed V and J ends, which lost 8 bases and 4 bases, there was a span of 11 bases. This CDR3 spans 12 amino acids. The germline V gene encodes CDR1 MNHNY and CDR2 SVGAGI (reference sequence). The CDR3 loop reads CASGGAAYGYTF. For the CDR3, the DNA is TGTGCCAGCGGAGGGGCCGCCTATGGCTACACCTTC.

This clone occurred a few times. The rearrangement joins TRBV7-2 to TRBJ2-7; 9 nucleotides match TRBD2. CDR1 SGHTA and CDR2 FQGNSA come from the germline V gene. This CDR3 region has 14 residues. J lost 2 bases, V lost 3 bases, and 2 bases had no gene match. The CDR3 sequence: CASSFASGAYEQYF. The DNA for the CDR3 is TGTGCCAGCAGCTTCGCTAGCGGGGCCTACGAGCAGTACTTC.

The chain joins TRBV27 to TRBJ2-1; unclear D gene. Germline CDR1 is MNHEY and CDR2 is SMNVEV (reference sequence). V shed 0 bases and J shed 9 bases, with 15 bases lying between them. The CDR3 extends over 15 amino acids. This CDR3 reads CASSLSALFVVEQFF. The DNA of the CDR3 is TGTGCCAGCAGTTTATCGGCCCTTTTCGTTGTTGAGCAGTTCTTC.

This chain joins TRBV19 and TRBJ2-3; D call uncertain. Germline assignment: CDR1 LNHDA and CDR2 SQIVND (reference sequence). The CDR3 covers 12 residues. V lost 9 bases and J lost 1, with 8 bases in between. CDR3 coding DNA: TGTGCCAGCCAAGAGGGCACAGATACGCAGTATTTT. This sequence encodes CASQEGTDTQYF.

The chain combines TRBV5-8 with TRBJ2-7; no firm D call. V lost 4 bases and J 1 base, leaving 9 bases between the germline ends. The CDR3 contains 13 residues. The germline CDR1 and CDR2 sequences are SGHTS and YDEGEE. CDR3 DNA sequence: TGTGCCAGCAGCAATAGCCTGTCCTACGAGCAGTACTTC. This codes for CASSNSLSYEQYF.

The chain combines TRBV4-3 with TRBJ1-1, with 7 bases that match TRBD1. The CDR3 has 14 residues. Trimming removed 2 bases from V and 5 bases from J; junction bases left unmatched: 5. Per germline, CDR1 LGHNA and CDR2 YSLEER. For the CDR3, the DNA is TGCGCCAGCAGCCAAATCAACAGGGGAACTGAAGCTTTCTTT. Residues: CASSQINRGTEAFF.

V is TRBV2 and J is TRBJ2-7; 8 bases align to TRBD1. The V and J ends lost 5 bases and 6 bases, in that order; junction bases with no gene match: 12. This CDR3 is 15 amino acids long. The germline V gene encodes CDR1 SNHLY and CDR2 FYNNEI. The chain's CDR3 is CASSPPDRGISEQYF. In nucleotides, the CDR3 is TGTGCCAGCAGTCCCCCCGACAGGGGAATTAGCGAGCAGTACTTC.

The chain has TRBV7-8 and TRBJ2-2; D gene ambiguous. Looked up from germline, CDR1 is SGHVS and CDR2 is FQNEAQ. V was cut by 3 bases and J by 4 bases, with 12 bases left in between. This CDR3 spans 15 amino acids. Here the CDR3 reads CASSFGALTTGELFF. CDR3 DNA sequence: TGTGCCAGCAGCTTTGGAGCTCTCACCACCGGGGAGCTGTTTTTT. Drawing the rest from reference TRBV7-8 and TRBJ2-2, the complete variable domain is GAGVSQSPRYKVAKRGQDVALRCDPISGHVSLFWYQQALGQGPEFLTYFQNEAQLDKSGLPSDRFFAERPEGSVSTLKIQRTQQEDSAVYLCASSFGALTTGELFFGEGSRLTVL.

The CDR3 protein is CASSSQGALNNEQFF. In DNA form, the CDR3 reads TGTGCCAGCAGTTCACAGGGGGCATTGAACAATGAGCAGTTCTTC. J is TRBJ2-1 and V is TRBV6-5; 9 nucleotides agree with TRBD1. Unmatched junction bases numbered 6, after V lost 4 bases and J lost 5 bases. CDR3 length equals 15 residues. CDR1 and CDR2 from the germline V gene are MNHEY and SVGAGI.

The chain employs TRBV5-1 and TRBJ2-1, with TRBD2 matching over 8 bases. This CDR3 has 14 residues. The germline CDR1 and CDR2 sequences are SGHRS and YFSETQ. With V trimmed by 3 bases and J by 9 bases, 8 bases remained unmatched. The CDR3 nucleotides read TGCGCCAGCAGCTCCGGGGGGGGCCACACTGAGCAGTTCTTC. Its protein is CASSSGGGHTEQFF.

The chain links TRBV2 to TRBJ2-5; D is perhaps TRBD1 (5 bases). V lost 8 bases and J 5 bases, leaving 9 bases between the germline ends. Germline CDR1 is SNHLY and CDR2 is FYNNEI. This CDR3 spans 11 amino acids. CDR3 region: CASQGWETQYF. DNA of the CDR3: TGTGCCAGCCAGGGATGGGAGACCCAGTACTTC.

The rearrangement links TRBV2 to TRBJ2-1; D remains ambiguous. The germline V gene encodes CDR1 SNHLY and CDR2 FYNNEI. V lost 3 bases to trimming and J lost 8 bases, with 2 bases between them. This CDR3 has 10 residues. The CDR3 is CASSDYEQFF. The CDR3 nucleotides read TGTGCCAGCAGTGACTATGAGCAGTTCTTC.

This sequence joins TRBV5-1 and TRBJ1-1; D unclear. This CDR3 is 13 amino acids long. CDR1 is SGHRS and CDR2 is YFSETQ in the germline V gene. Trimming cost V 0 bases and J 2 bases, with 5 bases left between them. This chain's CDR3 is CASSLATNTEAFF. The DNA for the CDR3 is TGCGCCAGCAGCTTGGCGACAAACACTGAAGCTTTCTTT.

V is TRBV19 and J is TRBJ2-7, with 11 bases matching TRBD1. CDR3 length: 13 amino acids. With 5 bases clipped from V and 6 bases from J, the junction kept 3 bases outside the gene matches. Germline assignment: CDR1 LNHDA and CDR2 SQIVND (reference sequence). The CDR3 is CASSAGQGGEQYF. Written as DNA, the CDR3 is TGTGCCAGTAGTGCGGGACAGGGGGGCGAGCAGTACTTC.

This sequence joins TRBV5-4 and TRBJ2-1, with TRBD1 matching over 7 bases. V was clipped by 4 bases and J by 0 bases; unmatched bases: 7. CDR1 SGHNT and CDR2 YYREEE come from the germline V gene (reference sequence). The CDR3 loop spans 16 amino acids. The CDR3 loop reads CASSNRPGGSYNEQFF. In nucleotides, the CDR3 is TGTGCCAGCAGCAACCGCCCAGGGGGCTCCTACAATGAGCAGTTCTTC. Using reference TRBV5-4 and TRBJ2-1 for the parts outside the CDR3, the full variable domain is ETGVTQSPTHLIKTRGQQVTLRCSSQSGHNTVSWYQQALGQGPQFIFQYYREEENGRGNFPPRFSGLQFPNYSSELNVNALELDDSALYLCASSNRPGGSYNEQFFGPGTRLTVL.

V and J are TRBV2 and TRBJ2-7; 7 nucleotides match TRBD2. V was pared by 6 bases and J by 5 bases, with 7 bases of the junction left unmatched. Germline loops: CDR1 SNHLY, CDR2 FYNNEI. This CDR3 spans 13 amino acids. For the CDR3, the DNA is TGTGCCAGCAGCGGACTAGGTTTCGACGAGCAGTACTTC. Protein product: CASSGLGFDEQYF.

This chain connects TRBV6-5 to TRBJ2-7; the D gene is possibly TRBD2 (5 bases). Germline CDR1 reads MNHEY; CDR2 reads SVGAGI. This CDR3 comprises 14 residues. Trimming pared 7 bases from V and 0 bases from J, leaving 13 bases between. The CDR3 nucleotides read TGTGCCAGCACCAAGCGGTTAAACTCCTACGAGCAGTACTTC. Its protein is CASTKRLNSYEQYF.

V and J are TRBV9 and TRBJ1-1; D is undetermined. The CDR3 is 13 residues long. Trimming pared 1 base from V and 3 bases from J, leaving 7 bases between. The V gene's germline CDR1 is SGDLS and CDR2 YYNGEE. CDR3 region: CASSVSPDTEAFF. CDR3 coding DNA: TGTGCCAGCAGCGTATCCCCAGACACTGAAGCTTTCTTT.

This chain joins TRBV11-2 and TRBJ1-6; the match to TRBD1 covers 7 bases. Germline assignment: CDR1 SGHAT and CDR2 FQNNGV. V lost 1 base, J lost 7 bases, and 4 bases stayed unmatched. There are 15 residues in the CDR3. The CDR3 nucleotides are TGTGCCAGCAGCTTAGGGAGGGGGCCAAATTCACCCCTCCACTTT. Amino acid sequence: CASSLGRGPNSPLHF.

This clone was counted a single time. The genes are TRBV5-1 and TRBJ1-2; 11 nucleotides match TRBD1. The CDR3 is 16 residues long. V dropped 4 bases and J dropped 6; count of bases not matched to a gene: 11. CDR1 and CDR2 (germline): SGHRS, YFSETQ. CDR3 bases: TGCGCCAGCAGCATAGGCCAGGGACAGGGGGGACATGGCTACACCTTC. It codes for CASSIGQGQGGHGYTF.

CDR3 nucleotide sequence: TGCGCCAGCAGTAAAGGGCGGGCAAATCAGCCCCAGCATTTT. Its translation is CASSKGRANQPQHF. J is TRBJ1-5 and V is TRBV10-1, with no clear D. Per the germline V gene, CDR1 is WNHNN and CDR2 is SYGVQD (reference sequence). The CDR3 length is 14 residues. V was trimmed by 5 bases and J by 4 bases, leaving 12 bases between them.

The chain links TRBV6-5 to TRBJ2-1, with 10 positions matching TRBD2. This CDR3 has 16 amino acids. From germline, CDR1 is MNHEY and CDR2 SVGAGI. With 3 bases clipped from V and 7 bases from J, the junction kept 9 bases outside the gene matches. The CDR3 nucleotides are TGTGCCAGCAGTTATGAGGGTAGCGGGGGGACAAATGAGCAGTTCTTC. Protein sequence: CASSYEGSGGTNEQFF.

The chain employs TRBV10-3 and TRBJ1-2; 7 nucleotides agree with TRBD1. The CDR3 contains 14 residues. V dropped 6 bases and J dropped 9; count of bases not matched to a gene: 13. CDR1 and CDR2 from the germline V gene are ENHRY and SYGVKD. The CDR3 bases are TGTGCCATCAGCTTGGGACAGTTGTCTTCGAGCTACACCTTC. Residues: CAISLGQLSSSYTF.

V usage is TRBV5-1 and J usage is TRBJ1-1; D unclear. Germline lookup yields CDR1 SGHRS and CDR2 YFSETQ. The CDR3 totals 12 residues. V was pared by 0 bases and J by 6 bases, with 6 bases between. The CDR3 loop is CASSLGLAEAFF. The CDR3, as DNA: TGCGCCAGCAGCTTGGGGCTGGCTGAAGCTTTCTTT.

The genes are TRBV30 and TRBJ2-7; D is possibly TRBD1 (6 bases). V dropped 4 bases and J dropped 5 bases, with 12 bases sitting between them. Germline values: CDR1 GTSNPN, CDR2 SVGIG (reference sequence). The CDR3 totals 12 residues. The CDR3 is CAWTQGINEQYF. The CDR3 DNA is TGTGCCTGGACCCAGGGGATCAACGAGCAGTACTTC.

This clone was detected a few times. V gene TRBV30 combines with J gene TRBJ1-5; no clear D gene. This CDR3 comprises 10 residues. Trimming left V 7 bases short and J 7 bases short, with 8 bases between. Germline CDR1 GTSNPN, CDR2 SVGIG (reference sequence). The CDR3 loop is CALSRQPQHF. DNA of the CDR3: TGTGCCTTGTCGAGGCAGCCCCAGCATTTT.

The chain has TRBV29-1 and TRBJ2-7, with D hard to call. Trimming left V 0 bases short and J 4 bases short, with 7 bases between. CDR3 length: 12 amino acids. Germline-derived CDR1 and CDR2 are SQVTM and ANQGSEA. The CDR3 DNA reads TGCAGCGTTGAAGATTGGCGGTACGAGCAGTACTTC. It specifies CSVEDWRYEQYF.

V gene TRBV5-1 combines with J gene TRBJ1-3, with 9 positions matching TRBD1. Trimming at V came to 7 bases and at J to 0 bases, leaving 14 bases not matched to a gene. The length of the CDR3 is 18 residues. Looked up from germline, CDR1 is SGHRS and CDR2 is YFSETQ. CDR3 region: CASSRTGDFQSSGNTIYF. CDR3 DNA: TGCGCCAGCTCCCGGACAGGGGACTTTCAGAGCTCTGGAAACACCATATATTTT.

The chain uses TRBV3-1 (or the pseudogene TRBV3-2) and TRBJ1-2; D possibly corresponds to TRBD1 (6 bases). Germline V lookup: CDR1 LGHDT, CDR2 YNNKEL (reference sequence). CDR3 length: 11 amino acids. The ends were cut back, 1 base at V and 13 bases at J, with 10 bases in the middle. This chain's CDR3 is CASSQGTGLTF. The CDR3 coding sequence is TGTGCCAGCAGCCAAGGAACAGGGCTCACCTTC.

V and J are TRBV11-3 and TRBJ2-4; D is unresolved. Per germline, CDR1 SGHNT and CDR2 YENEEA. The V end was cut by 5 bases, the J end by 6 bases, with 11 bases between. The CDR3 runs to 13 residues. Here the CDR3 reads CASSGEPRNIQYF. The CDR3 bases are TGTGCCAGCAGCGGCGAACCTAGAAACATTCAGTACTTC.